This is a list of T cell receptor beta chains from one sample in a study of response to subunit inactivated influenza vaccine. TCRdb called the RT-PCR reads again in MiXCR, with one record for every CDR3 protein. This repertoire shows fewer than 700,000 distinct CDR3 sequences, approximately 13% found once; its top ten account for less than 15%. The sample consisted of PBMCs from blood, taken more than 35 days after vaccination. The receptors stem from a man aged 50-59 years who received an inactivated influenza vaccine. Both conserved end residues are part of each CDR3. The order of the fields is V gene, D gene, clone size, J gene, CDR3 protein, CDR3 DNA. A D gene is named only where the DNA matches it firmly. Size tells how often a clone was seen (once, few, many) or the class of an expanded clone, and some rows leave it out.

v_call: TRBV7-8
d_call: .
clone_size: many
j_call: TRBJ2-7
cdr3_aa: CASSPMGTAKYEQYF
cdr3_nt: TGTGCCAGCAGCCCAATGGGGACCGCTAAGTACGAGCAGTACTTC

v_call: TRBV21-1
d_call: .
clone_size: few
j_call: TRBJ2-7
cdr3_aa: CASIVSLGVLYEQYF
cdr3_nt: TGTGCCAGCATCGTCTCTCTGGGGGTTCTCTACGAGCAGTACTTC

v_call: TRBV30
d_call: .
clone_size: .
j_call: TRBJ1-1
cdr3_aa: CAWSFARNTEAFF
cdr3_nt: TGTGCCTGGAGTTTCGCCAGGAACACTGAAGCTTTCTTT

v_call: TRBV11-2
d_call: TRBD2
clone_size: few
j_call: TRBJ2-7
cdr3_aa: CASSLVLSGPPHEQYF
cdr3_nt: TGTGCCAGCAGCTTAGTTCTTAGCGGGCCGCCGCACGAGCAGTACTTC

v_call: TRBV6-5
d_call: TRBD1
clone_size: few
j_call: TRBJ2-7
cdr3_aa: CASSYFSVTGENYEQYF
cdr3_nt: TGTGCCAGCAGTTACTTTAGCGTTACAGGGGAAAATTACGAGCAGTACTTC

v_call: TRBV2
d_call: TRBD1
clone_size: few
j_call: TRBJ2-5
cdr3_aa: CAIGTGGETQYF
cdr3_nt: TGTGCCATCGGGACAGGGGGAGAGACCCAGTACTTC

v_call: TRBV7-6
d_call: .
clone_size: few
j_call: TRBJ2-7
cdr3_aa: CASSLEQGVGYEQYF
cdr3_nt: TGTGCCAGCAGCTTAGAACAGGGCGTCGGCTACGAGCAGTACTTC

v_call: TRBV10-2
d_call: .
clone_size: .
j_call: TRBJ1-5
cdr3_aa: CASSEWGAGNQPQHF
cdr3_nt: TGCGCCAGCAGTGAGTGGGGCGCGGGAAATCAGCCCCAGCATTTT

v_call: TRBV27
d_call: TRBD2
clone_size: .
j_call: TRBJ2-5
cdr3_aa: CASSPWASGREETQYF
cdr3_nt: TGTGCCAGCAGTCCCTGGGCTAGCGGGAGGGAAGAGACCCAGTACTTC

v_call: TRBV10-3
d_call: .
clone_size: .
j_call: TRBJ2-2
cdr3_aa: CAISPGTGNANTGELFF
cdr3_nt: TGTGCCATCTCCCCAGGCACTGGGAACGCGAACACCGGGGAGCTGTTTTTT

v_call: TRBV5-1
d_call: TRBD2
clone_size: .
j_call: TRBJ2-1
cdr3_aa: CASSFGTSGNDEQFF
cdr3_nt: TGCGCCAGCAGCTTTGGGACTAGCGGGAACGATGAGCAGTTCTTC

v_call: TRBV6-5
d_call: .
clone_size: few
j_call: TRBJ2-7
cdr3_aa: CASSYSILGTSYEQYF
cdr3_nt: TGTGCCAGCAGTTACTCGATTCTAGGGACCTCCTACGAGCAGTACTTC

v_call: TRBV7-2
d_call: .
clone_size: .
j_call: TRBJ1-2
cdr3_aa: CASGGYTF
cdr3_nt: TGTGCCAGCGGGGGATACACCTTC

v_call: TRBV2
d_call: TRBD2
clone_size: .
j_call: TRBJ2-5
cdr3_aa: CASSEGGGAETQYF
cdr3_nt: TGTGCCAGCAGTGAAGGCGGGGGGGCTGAGACCCAGTACTTC

v_call: TRBV7-2
d_call: .
clone_size: .
j_call: TRBJ2-1
cdr3_aa: CASSLAGGRDEQFF
cdr3_nt: TGTGCCAGCAGCTTAGCGGGGGGTAGGGATGAGCAGTTCTTC

v_call: TRBV12-3/TRBV12-4
d_call: .
clone_size: many
j_call: TRBJ2-3
cdr3_aa: CASSLYGGPTSTDTQYF
cdr3_nt: TGTGCCAGCAGTTTATACGGGGGACCCACTAGCACAGATACGCAGTATTTT

v_call: TRBV28
d_call: .
clone_size: once
j_call: TRBJ2-3
cdr3_aa: CASSFPPFKSTDTQYF
cdr3_nt: TGTGCCAGCAGTTTTCCCCCCTTTAAATCGACAGATACGCAGTATTTT

v_call: TRBV29-1
d_call: .
clone_size: .
j_call: TRBJ2-5
cdr3_aa: CSVVPRVASQETQYF
cdr3_nt: TGCAGCGTTGTCCCCAGGGTGGCTTCCCAAGAGACCCAGTACTTC

v_call: TRBV9
d_call: .
clone_size: .
j_call: TRBJ1-6
cdr3_aa: CASGAVGNSPLHF
cdr3_nt: TGTGCCAGCGGGGCCGTAGGGAATTCACCCCTCCACTTT

v_call: TRBV7-8
d_call: TRBD2
clone_size: few
j_call: TRBJ2-5
cdr3_aa: CASSLSPLAGGQETQYF
cdr3_nt: TGTGCCAGCAGCTTAAGCCCCCTAGCGGGGGGGCAAGAGACCCAGTACTTC

v_call: TRBV7-9
d_call: TRBD1
clone_size: few
j_call: TRBJ2-7
cdr3_aa: CASSLVEGQGSEQYF
cdr3_nt: TGTGCCAGCAGCTTAGTAGAGGGACAGGGCAGCGAGCAGTACTTC

v_call: TRBV10-3
d_call: .
clone_size: many
j_call: TRBJ1-1
cdr3_aa: CAISVDTEAFF
cdr3_nt: TGTGCCATCTCGGTTGACACTGAAGCTTTCTTT

v_call: TRBV20-1
d_call: .
clone_size: few
j_call: TRBJ2-1
cdr3_aa: CSATRMIGGLYNEQFF
cdr3_nt: TGCAGTGCTACACGCATGATCGGCGGTTTATACAATGAGCAGTTCTTC

v_call: TRBV20-1
d_call: TRBD1
clone_size: .
j_call: TRBJ2-7
cdr3_aa: CSASTLGQGYEQYF
cdr3_nt: TGCAGTGCTAGTACTTTGGGACAGGGGTACGAGCAGTACTTC

v_call: TRBV10-3
d_call: .
clone_size: .
j_call: TRBJ2-1
cdr3_aa: CAISTTGGVYNEQFF
cdr3_nt: TGTGCCATCAGTACGACAGGCGGGGTTTACAATGAGCAGTTCTTC

v_call: TRBV12-3/TRBV12-4
d_call: .
clone_size: many
j_call: TRBJ2-1
cdr3_aa: CASKIQGTHNEQFF
cdr3_nt: TGTGCCAGCAAGATACAGGGGACTCACAATGAGCAGTTCTTC

v_call: TRBV12-3/TRBV12-4
d_call: .
clone_size: .
j_call: TRBJ2-3
cdr3_aa: CASRGQNSDTQYF
cdr3_nt: TGTGCCAGCAGAGGACAGAACTCAGATACGCAGTATTTT

v_call: TRBV20-1
d_call: .
clone_size: few
j_call: TRBJ2-3
cdr3_aa: CSARPGTSTDTQYF
cdr3_nt: TGCAGTGCCAGACCGGGAACTAGCACAGATACGCAGTATTTT

v_call: TRBV6-1
d_call: .
clone_size: few
j_call: TRBJ2-5
cdr3_aa: CASSDFLQETQYF
cdr3_nt: TGTGCCAGCAGTGACTTCCTCCAAGAGACCCAGTACTTC

v_call: TRBV7-9
d_call: .
clone_size: .
j_call: TRBJ2-3
cdr3_aa: CASRGRLGDTQYF
cdr3_nt: TGTGCCAGCAGGGGCCGTCTGGGCGATACGCAGTATTTT

v_call: TRBV7-3
d_call: TRBD2
clone_size: many
j_call: TRBJ2-3
cdr3_aa: CASSGTSGAFDTQYF
cdr3_nt: TGTGCCAGCAGCGGGACTAGCGGTGCGTTCGATACGCAGTATTTT

v_call: TRBV20-1
d_call: TRBD1
clone_size: .
j_call: TRBJ2-7
cdr3_aa: CSANTGQGIYEQYF
cdr3_nt: TGCAGTGCTAACACGGGACAGGGAATCTACGAGCAGTACTTC

v_call: TRBV5-1
d_call: TRBD2
clone_size: few
j_call: TRBJ2-7
cdr3_aa: CASSAATSGGFYEQYF
cdr3_nt: TGCGCCAGCAGCGCCGCAACTAGCGGGGGGTTCTACGAGCAGTACTTC

v_call: TRBV28
d_call: TRBD1
clone_size: .
j_call: TRBJ1-5
cdr3_aa: CASMSTGTFNQPQHF
cdr3_nt: TGTGCCAGCATGTCGACAGGGACGTTCAATCAGCCCCAGCATTTT

v_call: TRBV12-3/TRBV12-4
d_call: .
clone_size: many
j_call: TRBJ2-5
cdr3_aa: CASSPQSLLLYF
cdr3_nt: TGTGCCAGCAGCCCCCAAAGCCTCCTTCTGTACTTC

v_call: TRBV12-3/TRBV12-4
d_call: .
clone_size: many
j_call: TRBJ2-3
cdr3_aa: CASSDTGTPTDTQYF
cdr3_nt: TGTGCCAGCAGCGATACAGGGACGCCCACAGATACGCAGTATTTT

v_call: TRBV28
d_call: .
clone_size: .
j_call: TRBJ2-5
cdr3_aa: CASSADTQETQYF
cdr3_nt: TGTGCCAGCAGTGCCGACACCCAAGAGACCCAGTACTTC

v_call: TRBV12-3/TRBV12-4
d_call: .
clone_size: .
j_call: TRBJ2-7
cdr3_aa: CASSSLRQDRQYF
cdr3_nt: TGTGCCAGCAGTTCCCTCCGACAGGATCGGCAGTACTTC

v_call: TRBV11-1
d_call: TRBD2
clone_size: few
j_call: TRBJ2-5
cdr3_aa: CASSHKRVAGEYQETQYF
cdr3_nt: TGTGCCAGCAGCCACAAGCGGGTAGCGGGGGAGTACCAAGAGACCCAGTACTTC

v_call: TRBV7-8
d_call: TRBD1
clone_size: .
j_call: TRBJ1-1
cdr3_aa: CASSLGYRGSHSNTEAFF
cdr3_nt: TGTGCCAGCAGCTTAGGGTACAGGGGCTCCCATTCGAACACTGAAGCTTTCTTT

v_call: TRBV6-2/TRBV6-3
d_call: TRBD1
clone_size: few
j_call: TRBJ1-1
cdr3_aa: CASYDRGGTEAFF
cdr3_nt: TGTGCCAGCTATGACAGGGGCGGCACTGAAGCTTTCTTT

v_call: TRBV4-3
d_call: TRBD1
clone_size: few
j_call: TRBJ1-6
cdr3_aa: CASSQDVRQGNSPLHF
cdr3_nt: TGCGCCAGCAGCCAAGATGTGAGACAGGGTAATTCACCCCTCCACTTT

v_call: TRBV12-3/TRBV12-4
d_call: .
clone_size: few
j_call: TRBJ1-1
cdr3_aa: CASSLIGGGNTEAFF
cdr3_nt: TGTGCCAGCAGTTTAATCGGGGGCGGAAACACTGAAGCTTTCTTT

v_call: TRBV14
d_call: .
clone_size: .
j_call: TRBJ2-1
cdr3_aa: CASSQSLAKNEQFF
cdr3_nt: TGTGCCAGCAGCCAGTCGCTAGCTAAGAATGAGCAGTTCTTC

v_call: TRBV12-3/TRBV12-4
d_call: .
clone_size: .
j_call: TRBJ1-6
cdr3_aa: CASRFWGYNSPLHF
cdr3_nt: TGTGCCAGCAGATTCTGGGGTTATAATTCACCCCTCCACTTT